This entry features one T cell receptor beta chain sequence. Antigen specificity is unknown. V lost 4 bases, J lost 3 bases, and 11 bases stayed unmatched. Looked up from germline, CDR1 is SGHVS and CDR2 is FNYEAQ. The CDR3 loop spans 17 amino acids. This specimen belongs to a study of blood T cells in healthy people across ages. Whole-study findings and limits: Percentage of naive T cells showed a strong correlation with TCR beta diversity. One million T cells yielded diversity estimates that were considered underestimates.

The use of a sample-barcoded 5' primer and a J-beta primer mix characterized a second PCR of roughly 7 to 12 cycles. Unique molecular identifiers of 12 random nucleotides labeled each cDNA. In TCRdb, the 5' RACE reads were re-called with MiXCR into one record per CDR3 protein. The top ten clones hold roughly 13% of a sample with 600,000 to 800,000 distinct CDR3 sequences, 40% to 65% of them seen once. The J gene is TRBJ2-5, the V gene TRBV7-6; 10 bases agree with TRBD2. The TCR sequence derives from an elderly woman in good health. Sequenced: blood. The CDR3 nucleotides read TGTGCCAGCAGCTACGGCCGTGGAGCGGGGGGGGAAGAGACCCAGTACTTC. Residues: CASSYGRGAGGEETQYF.